A selection of T cell receptor beta chains follows, all from one sample in a study of blood T cell repertoires in COVID-19. Repertoires were generated with immunoSEQ multiplex PCR, while TCRdb's copy carries only in-frame clones and drops some. Of some 150,000 clones in the sample, approximately 86% were seen once. The source material was peripheral blood. The receptors stem from a woman aged 55 to 70 with acute or convalescent COVID-19. CDR3s include the opening cysteine and the closing phenylalanine or tryptophan. D genes are given only for firm matches. Rows may omit the clone size; those that give it use once, few, many or a size class.

clone_size: -
v_call: TRBV14
j_call: TRBJ2-1
d_call: -
cdr3_nt: TGTGCCAGCAGATCGTCCAGTTCCAATGAGCAGTTCTTC
cdr3_aa: CASRSSSSNEQFF

clone_size: few
v_call: TRBV5-1
j_call: TRBJ1-6
d_call: TRBD1
cdr3_nt: TGCGCCAGCAGCTTACAGGGGCAGGAAGGGAATTCACCCCTCCACTTT
cdr3_aa: CASSLQGQEGNSPLHF

clone_size: once
v_call: TRBV19
j_call: TRBJ1-2
d_call: TRBD1
cdr3_nt: TGTGCCAGTAGCTCGACAGGGGACTGGGACTACACCTTC
cdr3_aa: CASSSTGDWDYTF

clone_size: -
v_call: TRBV9
j_call: TRBJ2-1
d_call: -
cdr3_nt: TGTGCCAGCAGCGTAGACAGCGGAGTTTACAATGAGCAGTTCTTC
cdr3_aa: CASSVDSGVYNEQFF

clone_size: -
v_call: TRBV11-2
j_call: TRBJ2-7
d_call: -
cdr3_nt: TGTGCCAGCAGCTTATCCCGAGCAGGCTACGAGCAGTACTTC
cdr3_aa: CASSLSRAGYEQYF

clone_size: -
v_call: TRBV6-2/TRBV6-3
j_call: TRBJ2-7
d_call: -
cdr3_nt: TGTGCCAGCAGTGACCGGGAACAGGGAGTGGGCTCCTACGAGCAGTACTTC
cdr3_aa: CASSDREQGVGSYEQYF

clone_size: once
v_call: TRBV5-1
j_call: TRBJ2-7
d_call: TRBD2
cdr3_nt: TGCGCCAGCAGCTTGGGGACTAGCGGGTTAGAGCAGTACTTC
cdr3_aa: CASSLGTSGLEQYF

clone_size: -
v_call: TRBV24-1
j_call: TRBJ2-3
d_call: -
cdr3_nt: TGTGCCACCAGTGATTTGCCCGGTACAGATACGCAGTATTTT
cdr3_aa: CATSDLPGTDTQYF

clone_size: -
v_call: TRBV7-9
j_call: TRBJ2-5
d_call: -
cdr3_nt: TGTGCCAGCAGCTTAGCCCTCTCAGGGGTACGAGAGACCCAGTACTTC
cdr3_aa: CASSLALSGVRETQYF

clone_size: -
v_call: TRBV7-2
j_call: TRBJ2-3
d_call: TRBD2
cdr3_nt: TGTGCCAGCAGCCCCCAGCCAATTCCGGGACTAGTTCAATCAGATACGCAGTATTTT
cdr3_aa: CASSPQPIPGLVQSDTQYF

clone_size: -
v_call: TRBV6-2/TRBV6-3
j_call: TRBJ2-7
d_call: -
cdr3_nt: TGTGCCAGCAGCATTGGCCGGGGTGGTAGGTCCTACGAGCAGTACTTC
cdr3_aa: CASSIGRGGRSYEQYF

clone_size: -
v_call: TRBV27
j_call: TRBJ2-2
d_call: TRBD1
cdr3_nt: TGTGCCAGCAGTCCAGACAGGGGGCGAAACGGGGAGCTGTTTTTT
cdr3_aa: CASSPDRGRNGELFF

clone_size: -
v_call: TRBV29-1
j_call: TRBJ2-7
d_call: -
cdr3_nt: TGCAGCGTTGAAGAGTCGGAGGGATCCTACGAGCAGTACTTC
cdr3_aa: CSVEESEGSYEQYF

clone_size: -
v_call: TRBV7-9
j_call: TRBJ1-5
d_call: -
cdr3_nt: TGTGCCAGCAGCTCGACCGGGGGCAATCAGCCCCAGCATTTT
cdr3_aa: CASSSTGGNQPQHF

clone_size: -
v_call: TRBV7-9
j_call: TRBJ2-7
d_call: -
cdr3_nt: TGTGCCAGCAGCCAGGGATCAGTCTTCGAGCAGTACTTC
cdr3_aa: CASSQGSVFEQYF

clone_size: -
v_call: TRBV24-1
j_call: TRBJ1-2
d_call: -
cdr3_nt: TGTGCCACCAGTGACCCCCAGCAGCAGGGGTGGAACTATGGCTACACCTTC
cdr3_aa: CATSDPQQQGWNYGYTF

clone_size: -
v_call: TRBV30
j_call: TRBJ1-2
d_call: -
cdr3_nt: TGTGCCTGGAGCGGACACGACTATGGCTACACCTTC
cdr3_aa: CAWSGHDYGYTF

clone_size: -
v_call: TRBV4-1
j_call: TRBJ2-7
d_call: TRBD1
cdr3_nt: TGCGCCAGCAGCCAACTGATGGGGACAGGGAATCCCGAGCAGTACTTC
cdr3_aa: CASSQLMGTGNPEQYF

clone_size: -
v_call: TRBV6-5
j_call: TRBJ2-1
d_call: -
cdr3_nt: TGTGCCAGCAGTCCTAGAGATCCCTCATACAATGAGCAGTTCTTC
cdr3_aa: CASSPRDPSYNEQFF

clone_size: once
v_call: TRBV9
j_call: TRBJ2-7
d_call: TRBD1
cdr3_nt: TGTGCCAGCAGCGTAGGGGACAGCTACTACGAGCAGTACTTC
cdr3_aa: CASSVGDSYYEQYF

clone_size: once
v_call: TRBV5-1
j_call: TRBJ2-2
d_call: -
cdr3_nt: TGCGCCAGCAGTGTAAGACAGCGCACCGGGGAGCTGTTTTTT
cdr3_aa: CASSVRQRTGELFF

clone_size: -
v_call: TRBV19
j_call: TRBJ1-5
d_call: TRBD1
cdr3_nt: TGTGCCAGTAGTTTCCCAGCAGGGGGCAACAATCAGCCCCAGCATTTT
cdr3_aa: CASSFPAGGNNQPQHF

clone_size: -
v_call: TRBV4-2
j_call: TRBJ1-5
d_call: -
cdr3_nt: TGTGCCAGCAGCCAAGATAGAGGGCAGTTCGATAATCAGCCCCAGCATTTT
cdr3_aa: CASSQDRGQFDNQPQHF

clone_size: -
v_call: TRBV5-4
j_call: TRBJ1-6
d_call: -
cdr3_nt: TGTGCCAGCAGCTTGGCTCGGTCGGGTAATTCACCCCTCCACTTT
cdr3_aa: CASSLARSGNSPLHF

clone_size: -
v_call: TRBV28
j_call: TRBJ2-1
d_call: TRBD2
cdr3_nt: TGTGCCAGCAGCAGTATGGAGCGGGGGGCCTGGAATGAGCAGTTCTTC
cdr3_aa: CASSSMERGAWNEQFF

clone_size: once
v_call: TRBV19
j_call: TRBJ1-6
d_call: -
cdr3_nt: TGTGCCAGTAGTATTGAAAGGACAGTGGGTTCACCCCTCCACTTT
cdr3_aa: CASSIERTVGSPLHF

clone_size: -
v_call: TRBV7-9
j_call: TRBJ2-1
d_call: -
cdr3_nt: TGTGCCAGCAGCCCCCCTACGGCGGATGAGCAGTTCTTC
cdr3_aa: CASSPPTADEQFF

clone_size: once
v_call: TRBV7-2
j_call: TRBJ2-2
d_call: -
cdr3_nt: TGTGCCAGCAGCTTAGCACAGGGGAACACCGGGGAGCTGTTTTTT
cdr3_aa: CASSLAQGNTGELFF

clone_size: once
v_call: TRBV29-1
j_call: TRBJ1-5
d_call: -
cdr3_nt: TGCAGCGTGGGGGGTTTGGGGCTCAATCAGCCCCAGCATTTT
cdr3_aa: CSVGGLGLNQPQHF

clone_size: -
v_call: TRBV5-6
j_call: TRBJ1-3
d_call: -
cdr3_nt: TGTGCCAGCAGCTTGGTGTCGGGGGCTGGAAACACCATATATTTT
cdr3_aa: CASSLVSGAGNTIYF

clone_size: -
v_call: TRBV28
j_call: TRBJ1-1
d_call: -
cdr3_nt: TGTGCCAGCAGCTTCCTCCGGGGGATTGAAGCTTTCTTT
cdr3_aa: CASSFLRGIEAFF

clone_size: once
v_call: TRBV5-6
j_call: TRBJ1-1
d_call: -
cdr3_nt: TGTGCCAGCAGCTTACGCTTATGGGGGGACACTGAAGCTTTCTTT
cdr3_aa: CASSLRLWGDTEAFF

clone_size: -
v_call: TRBV4-1
j_call: TRBJ2-5
d_call: TRBD2
cdr3_nt: TGCGCCAGCAGCCAAGGGGCGAGCGGGGGAGTCCAAGAGACCCAGTACTTC
cdr3_aa: CASSQGASGGVQETQYF

clone_size: -
v_call: TRBV27
j_call: TRBJ1-1
d_call: -
cdr3_nt: TGTGCCAGCACCCCCGCCGCGGAGGGATGGGGCACTGAAGCTTTCTTT
cdr3_aa: CASTPAAEGWGTEAFF

clone_size: -
v_call: TRBV6-2/TRBV6-3
j_call: TRBJ1-5
d_call: -
cdr3_nt: TGTGCCAGCAGTCCGGACAGAAATCAGCCCCAGCATTTT
cdr3_aa: CASSPDRNQPQHF

clone_size: once
v_call: TRBV4-2
j_call: TRBJ2-1
d_call: TRBD2
cdr3_nt: TGTGCCAGCAGCCAAGAACGGGGACTAGCGGGGGGGTACTCCTACAATGAGCAGTTCTTC
cdr3_aa: CASSQERGLAGGYSYNEQFF

clone_size: -
v_call: TRBV3-1/TRBV3-2
j_call: TRBJ2-3
d_call: -
cdr3_nt: TGTGCCAGCAGCCAAGCCGCGGGGACCTCAGATACGCAGTATTTT
cdr3_aa: CASSQAAGTSDTQYF

clone_size: -
v_call: TRBV19
j_call: TRBJ1-6
d_call: TRBD1
cdr3_nt: TGTGCCAGTAGCCAGGACAGGGGGAATTCACCCCTCCACTTT
cdr3_aa: CASSQDRGNSPLHF

clone_size: -
v_call: TRBV7-2
j_call: TRBJ1-1
d_call: -
cdr3_nt: TGTGCCAGCCTAGGTGGAGGGTGGAACACTGAAGCTTTCTTT
cdr3_aa: CASLGGGWNTEAFF

clone_size: -
v_call: TRBV2
j_call: TRBJ2-2
d_call: TRBD1
cdr3_nt: TGTGCCAGCAGGAAGACAGGGTTAGACACCGGGGAGCTGTTTTTT
cdr3_aa: CASRKTGLDTGELFF

clone_size: -
v_call: TRBV7-2
j_call: TRBJ2-1
d_call: -
cdr3_nt: TGTGCCAGCAGCTTAACAGGCCTCTCCTACAATGAGCAGTTCTTC
cdr3_aa: CASSLTGLSYNEQFF

clone_size: -
v_call: TRBV27
j_call: TRBJ1-5
d_call: -
cdr3_nt: TGTGCCAGCAGTCCAACCGGGACACAGAGCAATCAGCCCCAGCATTTT
cdr3_aa: CASSPTGTQSNQPQHF

clone_size: -
v_call: TRBV28
j_call: TRBJ1-1
d_call: TRBD1
cdr3_nt: TGTGCCAGCAAGAGACAGGGGGTCCGGACTGAAGCTTTCTTT
cdr3_aa: CASKRQGVRTEAFF

clone_size: -
v_call: TRBV12-3/TRBV12-4
j_call: TRBJ1-2
d_call: -
cdr3_nt: TGTGCCAGCAGCCTGGACTCCCCCGGCGGCTACACCTTC
cdr3_aa: CASSLDSPGGYTF

clone_size: -
v_call: TRBV6-5
j_call: TRBJ1-1
d_call: -
cdr3_nt: TGTGCCAGCAGTTACGGCGGGACTGCTTTCTTT
cdr3_aa: CASSYGGTAFF

clone_size: -
v_call: TRBV27
j_call: TRBJ1-2
d_call: TRBD1
cdr3_nt: TGTGCCAGCAGTTCCTACCTCCGGGACAGGGTAGGAAGGTATGGCTACACCTTC
cdr3_aa: CASSSYLRDRVGRYGYTF

clone_size: -
v_call: TRBV6-5
j_call: TRBJ2-5
d_call: -
cdr3_nt: TGTGCCAGCAGTCAAAACCGGGACACCGAGACCCAGTACTTC
cdr3_aa: CASSQNRDTETQYF

clone_size: -
v_call: TRBV5-1
j_call: TRBJ2-2
d_call: -
cdr3_nt: TGCGCCAGCAGCTTCCAGGGGATGGGCACCGGGGAGCTGTTTTTT
cdr3_aa: CASSFQGMGTGELFF

clone_size: -
v_call: TRBV7-8
j_call: TRBJ1-6
d_call: TRBD1
cdr3_nt: TGTGCCAGCAGCACAGGGGGCCGGAACTCGGGTTCACCCCTCCACTTT
cdr3_aa: CASSTGGRNSGSPLHF

clone_size: -
v_call: TRBV10-3
j_call: TRBJ2-1
d_call: TRBD2
cdr3_nt: TGTGCCATCAGTGAGTCGGGTGGAGTGAGCGGGGGCCTCTCCTACAATGAGCAGTTCTTC
cdr3_aa: CAISESGGVSGGLSYNEQFF